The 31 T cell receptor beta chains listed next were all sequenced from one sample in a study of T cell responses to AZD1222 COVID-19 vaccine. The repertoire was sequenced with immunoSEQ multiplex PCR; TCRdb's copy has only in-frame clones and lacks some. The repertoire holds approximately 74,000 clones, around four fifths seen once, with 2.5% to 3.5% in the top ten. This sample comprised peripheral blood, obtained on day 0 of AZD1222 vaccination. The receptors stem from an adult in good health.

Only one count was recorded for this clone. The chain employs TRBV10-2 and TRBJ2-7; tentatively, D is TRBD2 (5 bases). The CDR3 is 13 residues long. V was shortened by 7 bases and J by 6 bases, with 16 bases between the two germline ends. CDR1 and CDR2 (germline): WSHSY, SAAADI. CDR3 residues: CASIGQAAGEQYF. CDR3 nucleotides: TGCGCCAGCATCGGTCAGGCGGCGGGCGAGCAGTACTTC.

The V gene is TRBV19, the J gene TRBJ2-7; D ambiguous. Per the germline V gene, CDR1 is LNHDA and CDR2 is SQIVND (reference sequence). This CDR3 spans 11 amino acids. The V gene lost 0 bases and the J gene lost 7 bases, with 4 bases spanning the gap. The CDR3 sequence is CASSIDGEQYF. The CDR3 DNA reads TGTGCCAGTAGTATAGATGGAGAGCAGTACTTC.

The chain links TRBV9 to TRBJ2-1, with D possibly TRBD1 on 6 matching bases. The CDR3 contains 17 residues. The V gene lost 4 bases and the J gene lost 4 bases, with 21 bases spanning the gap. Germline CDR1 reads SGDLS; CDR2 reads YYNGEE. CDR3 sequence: CASSSKGGSNAYNEQFF. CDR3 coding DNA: TGTGCCAGCAGCAGCAAAGGGGGATCCAATGCTTACAATGAGCAGTTCTTC.

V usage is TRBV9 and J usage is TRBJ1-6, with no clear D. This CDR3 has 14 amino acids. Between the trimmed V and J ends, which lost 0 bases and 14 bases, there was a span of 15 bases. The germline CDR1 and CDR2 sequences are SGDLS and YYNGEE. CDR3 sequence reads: CASSVGRGSEALHF. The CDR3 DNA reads TGTGCCAGCAGCGTAGGAAGAGGGAGTGAGGCCCTCCACTTT.

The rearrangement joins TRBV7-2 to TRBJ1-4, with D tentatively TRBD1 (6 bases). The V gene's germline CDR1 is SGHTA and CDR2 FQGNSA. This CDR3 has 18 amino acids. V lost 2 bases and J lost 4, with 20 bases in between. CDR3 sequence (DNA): TGTGCCAGCAGCTTAAGGGGGACAACCCAGTGGGGTAATGAAAAACTGTTTTTT. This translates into CASSLRGTTQWGNEKLFF.

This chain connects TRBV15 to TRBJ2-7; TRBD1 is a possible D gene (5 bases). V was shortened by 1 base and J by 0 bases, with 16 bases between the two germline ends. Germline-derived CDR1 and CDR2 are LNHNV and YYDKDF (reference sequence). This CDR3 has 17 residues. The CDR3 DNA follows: TGTGCCACCAGCAGAGGGTACGGGCAGGGAAGCTCCTACGAGCAGTACTTC. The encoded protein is CATSRGYGQGSSYEQYF.

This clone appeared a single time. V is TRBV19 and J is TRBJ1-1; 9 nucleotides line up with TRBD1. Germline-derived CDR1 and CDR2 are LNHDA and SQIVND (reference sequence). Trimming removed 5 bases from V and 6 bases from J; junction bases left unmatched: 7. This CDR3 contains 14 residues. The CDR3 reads CASSLWDRAPEAFF. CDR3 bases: TGTGCCAGTAGTCTTTGGGACAGGGCCCCTGAAGCTTTCTTT.

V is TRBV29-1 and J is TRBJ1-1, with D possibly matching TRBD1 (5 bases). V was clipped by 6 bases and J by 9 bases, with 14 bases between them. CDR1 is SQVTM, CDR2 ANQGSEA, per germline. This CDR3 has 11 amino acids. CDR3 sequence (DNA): TGCAGCGTCGACCCCCCAGGGAAAGCTTTCTTT. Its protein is CSVDPPGKAFF.

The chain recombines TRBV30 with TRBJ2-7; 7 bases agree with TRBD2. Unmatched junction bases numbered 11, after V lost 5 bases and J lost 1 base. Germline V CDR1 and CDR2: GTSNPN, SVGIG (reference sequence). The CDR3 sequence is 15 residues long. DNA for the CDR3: TGTGCCTGGTCCCAAAAGGGAGGGGTGTCCTACGAGCAGTACTTC. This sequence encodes CAWSQKGGVSYEQYF.

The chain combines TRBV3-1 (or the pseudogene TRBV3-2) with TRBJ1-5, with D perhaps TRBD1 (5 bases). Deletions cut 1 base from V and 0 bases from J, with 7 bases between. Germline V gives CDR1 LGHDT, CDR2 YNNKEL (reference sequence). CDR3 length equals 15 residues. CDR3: CASSQGRVSNQPQHF. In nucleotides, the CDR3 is TGTGCCAGCAGCCAAGGCAGGGTTAGCAATCAGCCCCAGCATTTT.

CDR3 residues: CASSLSGVNTGELFF. DNA of the CDR3: TGTGCCAGCAGCTTATCCGGAGTGAACACCGGGGAGCTGTTTTTT. The rearrangement joins TRBV7-2 to TRBJ2-2, with unresolved D. This CDR3 has 15 amino acids. V shed 2 bases and J shed 1 base, with 8 bases lying between them. Germline values: CDR1 SGHTA, CDR2 FQGNSA.

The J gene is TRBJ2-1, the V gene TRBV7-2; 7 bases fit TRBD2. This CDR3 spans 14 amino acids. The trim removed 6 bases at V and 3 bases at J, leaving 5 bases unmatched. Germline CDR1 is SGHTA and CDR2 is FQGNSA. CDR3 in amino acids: CASSLRTSYNEQFF. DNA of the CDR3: TGTGCCAGCAGTTTGAGGACTAGCTACAATGAGCAGTTCTTC.

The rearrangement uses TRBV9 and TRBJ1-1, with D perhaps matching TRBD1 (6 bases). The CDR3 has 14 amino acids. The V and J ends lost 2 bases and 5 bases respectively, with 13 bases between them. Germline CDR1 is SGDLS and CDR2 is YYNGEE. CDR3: CASSVGGGRTEAFF. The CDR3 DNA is TGTGCCAGCAGCGTCGGCGGGGGCCGGACTGAAGCTTTCTTT.

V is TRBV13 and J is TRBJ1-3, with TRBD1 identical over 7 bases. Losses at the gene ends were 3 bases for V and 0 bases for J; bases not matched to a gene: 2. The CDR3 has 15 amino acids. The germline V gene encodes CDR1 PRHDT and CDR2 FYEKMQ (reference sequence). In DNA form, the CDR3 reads TGTGCCAGCAGCTTCCGGACAGGCTCTGGAAACACCATATATTTT. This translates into CASSFRTGSGNTIYF.

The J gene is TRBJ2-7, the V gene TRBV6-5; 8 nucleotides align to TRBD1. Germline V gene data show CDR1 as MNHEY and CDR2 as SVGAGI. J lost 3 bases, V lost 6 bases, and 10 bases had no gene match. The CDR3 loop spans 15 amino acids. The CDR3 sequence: CASSGHGQGLYEQYF. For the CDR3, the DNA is TGTGCCAGCAGCGGTCACGGACAGGGCCTCTACGAGCAGTACTTC.

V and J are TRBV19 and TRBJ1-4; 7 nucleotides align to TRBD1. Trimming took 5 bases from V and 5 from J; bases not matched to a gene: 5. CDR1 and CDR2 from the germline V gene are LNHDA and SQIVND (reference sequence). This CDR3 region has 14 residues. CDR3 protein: CASSVQGENEKLFF. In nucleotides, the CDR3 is TGTGCCAGTAGTGTCCAGGGGGAAAATGAAAAACTGTTTTTT.

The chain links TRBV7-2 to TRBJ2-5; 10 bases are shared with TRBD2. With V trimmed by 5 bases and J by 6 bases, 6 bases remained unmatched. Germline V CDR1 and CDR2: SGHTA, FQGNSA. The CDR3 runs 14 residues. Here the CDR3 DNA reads TGTGCCAGCAGCCAAGGGACTAGCGTGAAGACCCAGTACTTC. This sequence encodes CASSQGTSVKTQYF.

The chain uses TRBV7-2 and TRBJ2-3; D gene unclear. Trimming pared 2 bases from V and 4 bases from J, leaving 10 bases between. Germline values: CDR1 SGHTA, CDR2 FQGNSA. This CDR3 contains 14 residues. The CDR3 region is CASSLLGLADTQYF. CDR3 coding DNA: TGTGCCAGCAGCTTACTTGGTCTCGCAGATACGCAGTATTTT.

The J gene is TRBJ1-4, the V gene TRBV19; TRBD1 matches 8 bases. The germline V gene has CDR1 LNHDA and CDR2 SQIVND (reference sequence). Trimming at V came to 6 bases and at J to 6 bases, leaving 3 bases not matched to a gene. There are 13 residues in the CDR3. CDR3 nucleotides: TGTGCCAGTAGAAAACAGGGGGATGAAAAACTGTTTTTT. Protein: CASRKQGDEKLFF.

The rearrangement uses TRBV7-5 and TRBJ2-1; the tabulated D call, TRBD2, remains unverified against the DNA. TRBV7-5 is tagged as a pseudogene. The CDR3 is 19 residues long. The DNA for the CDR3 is TGTGCCAGAAGCTTAGCACTAGCGGGAGGGTCGTACTCCTACAATGAGCAGTTCTTC. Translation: CARSLALAGGSYSYNEQFF.

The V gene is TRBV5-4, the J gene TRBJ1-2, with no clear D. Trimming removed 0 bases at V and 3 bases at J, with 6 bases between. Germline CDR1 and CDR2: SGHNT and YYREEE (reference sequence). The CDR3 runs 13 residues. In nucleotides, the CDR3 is TGTGCCAGCAGCTTGGACGGGGACTATGGCTACACCTTC. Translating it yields CASSLDGDYGYTF. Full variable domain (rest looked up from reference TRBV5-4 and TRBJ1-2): ETGVTQSPTHLIKTRGQQVTLRCSSQSGHNTVSWYQQALGQGPQFIFQYYREEENGRGNFPPRFSGLQFPNYSSELNVNALELDDSALYLCASSLDGDYGYTFGSGTRLTVV.

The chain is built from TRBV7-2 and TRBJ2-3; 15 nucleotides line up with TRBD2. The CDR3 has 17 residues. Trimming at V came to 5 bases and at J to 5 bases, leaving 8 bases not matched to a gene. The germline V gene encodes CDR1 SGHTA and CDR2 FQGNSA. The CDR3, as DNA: TGTGCCAGCAGCCCCAGGACTAGCGGGAGGGCGGTAGATACGCAGTATTTT. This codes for CASSPRTSGRAVDTQYF.

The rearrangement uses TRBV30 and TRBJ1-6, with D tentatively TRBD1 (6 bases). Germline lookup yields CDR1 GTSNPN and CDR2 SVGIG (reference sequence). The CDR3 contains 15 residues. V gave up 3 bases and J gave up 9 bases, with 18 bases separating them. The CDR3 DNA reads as TGTGCCTGGAGCGGGGAGGGGGGTGCTCTTTCACCCCTCCACTTT. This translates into CAWSGEGGALSPLHF.

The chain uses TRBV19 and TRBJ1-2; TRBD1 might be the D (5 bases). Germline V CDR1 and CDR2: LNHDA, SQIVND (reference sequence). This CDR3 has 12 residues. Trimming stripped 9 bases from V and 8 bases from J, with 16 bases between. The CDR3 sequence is CASKVGPGGYTF. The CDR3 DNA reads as TGTGCCAGCAAGGTGGGACCGGGAGGCTACACCTTC.

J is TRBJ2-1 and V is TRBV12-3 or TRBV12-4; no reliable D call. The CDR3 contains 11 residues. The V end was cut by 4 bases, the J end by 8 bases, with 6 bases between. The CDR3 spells CASSSRYEQFF. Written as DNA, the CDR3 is TGTGCCAGCAGTTCCCGCTATGAGCAGTTCTTC.

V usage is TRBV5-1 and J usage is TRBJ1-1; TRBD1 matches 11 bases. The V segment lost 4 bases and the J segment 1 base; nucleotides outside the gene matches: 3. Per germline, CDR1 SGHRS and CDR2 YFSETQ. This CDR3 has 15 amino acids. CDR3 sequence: CASSSGTGGNTEAFF. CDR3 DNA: TGCGCCAGCAGCAGCGGGACAGGGGGGAACACTGAAGCTTTCTTT.

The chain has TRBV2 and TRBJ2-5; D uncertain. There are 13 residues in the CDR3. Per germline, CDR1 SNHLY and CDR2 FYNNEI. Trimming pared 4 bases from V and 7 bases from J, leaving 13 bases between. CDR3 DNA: TGTGCCAGCAGTGGGGTCGGTCCGGGGACCCAGTACTTC. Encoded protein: CASSGVGPGTQYF.

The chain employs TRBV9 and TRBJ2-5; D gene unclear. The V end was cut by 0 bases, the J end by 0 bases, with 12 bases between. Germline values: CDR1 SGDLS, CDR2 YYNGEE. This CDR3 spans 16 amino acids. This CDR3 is CASSVGAALYQETQYF. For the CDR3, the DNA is TGTGCCAGCAGCGTAGGGGCCGCGTTGTACCAAGAGACCCAGTACTTC. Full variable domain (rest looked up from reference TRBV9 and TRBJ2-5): DSGVTQTPKHLITATGQRVTLRCSPRSGDLSVYWYQQSLDQGLQFLIQYYNGEERAKGNILERFSAQQFPDLHSELNLSSLELGDSALYFCASSVGAALYQETQYFGPGTRLLVL.

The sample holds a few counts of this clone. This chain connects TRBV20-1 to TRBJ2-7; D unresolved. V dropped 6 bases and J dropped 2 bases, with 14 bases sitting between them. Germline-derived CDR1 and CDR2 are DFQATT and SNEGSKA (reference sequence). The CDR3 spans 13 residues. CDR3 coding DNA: TGCAGTGCGAGTCCAGGCGAGGCCTACGAGCAGTACTTC. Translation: CSASPGEAYEQYF.

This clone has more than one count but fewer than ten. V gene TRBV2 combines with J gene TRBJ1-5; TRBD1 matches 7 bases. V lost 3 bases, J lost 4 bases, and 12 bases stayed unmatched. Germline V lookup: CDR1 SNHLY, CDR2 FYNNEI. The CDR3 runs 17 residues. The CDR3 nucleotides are TGTGCCAGCAGTGATTATTGGGACAGTGCTATAAATCAGCCCCAGCATTTT. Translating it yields CASSDYWDSAINQPQHF.

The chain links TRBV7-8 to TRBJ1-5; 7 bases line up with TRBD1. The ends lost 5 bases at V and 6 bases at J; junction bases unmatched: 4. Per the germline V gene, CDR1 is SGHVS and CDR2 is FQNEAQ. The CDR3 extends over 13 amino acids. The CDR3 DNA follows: TGTGCCAGCAGCGTCGACAGGGCTCAGCCCCAGCATTTT. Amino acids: CASSVDRAQPQHF.